In this sample, the clone carrying this TCR beta chain turned up a few times. The sample belongs to a study of neoadjuvant anti-PD-1 for oral cavity cancer. The table came from immunoSEQ multiplex PCR; TCRdb's copy has only in-frame clones and leaves some out. The sample lists 10,000 to 11,000 clones; 52% were seen once. The sequencing used tumor tissue, collected before nivolumab (anti-PD-1) treatment. This TCR was recovered from a person aged 35 to 85 with oral cavity squamous cell carcinoma.

The CDR3: CASSELAGYSNQPQHF. The DNA for the CDR3 is TGTGCCAGCAGTGAGTTGGCAGGCTATAGCAATCAGCCCCAGCATTTT. The V and J genes are TRBV6-1 and TRBJ1-5; D is unresolved. Trimming shortened V by 3 bases and J by 0 bases, and 12 bases separated the two germline ends. The V gene's germline CDR1 is MNHNS and CDR2 SASEGT. The CDR3 spans 16 residues.